This TCR beta chain was captured by sequencing in a study of shared clonotypes between healthy human individuals. General study points: Sequencing depth was a factor that was expected to affect clonotype sharing among donors.

CD8 memory was a combination of CD45RO+ cells and CCR7-negative CD45RA+ TemRA cells. V was pared by 1 base and J by 0 bases, with 10 bases between. Per germline, CDR1 SGHAT and CDR2 FQNNGV. CDR3 size: 16 residues. As to this clone: Its antigen remains unidentified.

Sorted-subset replicate PCRs used 150 to 200 ng of genomic DNA. This amount corresponded to 30,000 to 35,000 T cell genomes. TCRdb's table, derived via immunoSEQ multiplex PCR, lists solely in-frame clones and lacks some. The top ten hold around a third of the sample, which has 550,000 to 800,000 clones, about nine tenths seen once. Sequencing was done on a sample of memory CD8+ T cells from PBMCs. Subset meaning: CD45RO+ cells pooled with CCR7-negative TemRA cells. The sequence came from a man aged 18 to 29 in good health. Some clones in this sample may be carry-over from other donors' samples. The chain recombines TRBV11-2 with TRBJ2-1; possible D gene TRBD2, 6 bases. CDR3 in DNA: TGTGCCAGCAGCTTAGTCCTAGCGTTCTCCTACAATGAGCAGTTCTTC. It yields the protein CASSLVLAFSYNEQFF. Full variable domain (missing parts from reference TRBV11-2 and TRBJ2-1): EAGVAQSPRYKIIEKRQSVAFWCNPISGHATLYWYQQILGQGPKLLIQFQNNGVVDDSQLPKDRFSAERLKGVDSTLKIQPAKLEDSAVYLCASSLVLAFSYNEQFFGPGTRLTVL.